This T cell receptor (beta chain) was retrieved from a study of shared clonotypes between healthy human individuals. Per germline, CDR1 SGHAT and CDR2 FQNNGV. The ends lost 5 bases at V and 1 base at J; junction bases unmatched: 6. The CDR3 runs 16 residues. TCRdb's table, derived via immunoSEQ multiplex PCR, lists solely in-frame clones and lacks some. This table has about 600,000 clones, 95% to 98% appearing once. Naive CD8 cells comprised CD45RO-negative, CCR7-positively selected cells, excluding terminally differentiated effector memory CD45RA+ cells. The clonotype originates from a man in his thirties or forties in good health. Source material: naive CD8+ T cells sorted from blood. This chain joins TRBV11-2 and TRBJ2-7, with TRBD2 identical over 12 bases. The CDR3 DNA sequence: TGTGCCAGCAGCCCGCGGACTAGCGGGGCATCCTACGAGCAGTACTTC. Residues: CASSPRTSGASYEQYF.